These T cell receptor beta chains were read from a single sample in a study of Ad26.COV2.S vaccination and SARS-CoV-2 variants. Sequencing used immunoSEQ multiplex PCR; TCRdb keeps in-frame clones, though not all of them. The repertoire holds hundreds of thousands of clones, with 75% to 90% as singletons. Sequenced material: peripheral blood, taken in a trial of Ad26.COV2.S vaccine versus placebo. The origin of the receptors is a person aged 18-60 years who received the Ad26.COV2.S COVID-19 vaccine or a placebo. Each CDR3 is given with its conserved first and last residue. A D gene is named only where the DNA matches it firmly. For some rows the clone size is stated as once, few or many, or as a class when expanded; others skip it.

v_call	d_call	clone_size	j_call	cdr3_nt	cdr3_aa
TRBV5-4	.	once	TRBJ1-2	TGTGCCAGCAGCGTGATGAACCAGCGGGGCGCGGGCGGCTACACCTTC	CASSVMNQRGAGGYTF
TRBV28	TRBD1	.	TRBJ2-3	TGTGCCAGCAGTCCAGGACAGGCGGAAGATACGCAGTATTTT	CASSPGQAEDTQYF
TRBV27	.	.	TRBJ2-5	TGTGCCAGCAGTTTTTTCCGGGAGAGGCCAGAGACCCAGTACTTC	CASSFFRERPETQYF
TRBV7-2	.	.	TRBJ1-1	TGTGCCACCCTAAGGGGCTCTGGATACACTGAAGCTTTCTTT	CATLRGSGYTEAFF
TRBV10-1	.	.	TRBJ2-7	TGCGCCAGCAGGTGGACAGTACACTACGAGCAGTACTTC	CASRWTVHYEQYF
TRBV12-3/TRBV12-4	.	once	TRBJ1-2	TGTGCCAGCTCGACGGGTTGGGGTCCTGGCTACACCTTC	CASSTGWGPGYTF
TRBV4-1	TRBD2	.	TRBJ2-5	TGCGCCAGCAGCCCCCTGGGGGGGAGCCAAGAGACCCAGTACTTC	CASSPLGGSQETQYF
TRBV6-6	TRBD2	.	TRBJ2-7	TGTGCCAGCAACCTGGGACTAGCGGGGTCCTACGAGCAGTACTTC	CASNLGLAGSYEQYF
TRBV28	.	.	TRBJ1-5	TGTGCCAGCAGTGCATCCGGGACAAAAAGCAATCAGCCCCAGCATTTT	CASSASGTKSNQPQHF
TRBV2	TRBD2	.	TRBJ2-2	TGTGCCAGCAGTGAAGGTCTAGCGGGCGGAGGAGGGGAGCTGTTTTTT	CASSEGLAGGGGELFF
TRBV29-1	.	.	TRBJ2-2	TGCAGCGTCCGTAACCAACTCAACACCGGGGAGCTGTTTTTT	CSVRNQLNTGELFF
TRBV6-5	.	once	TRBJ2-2	TGTGCCAGCAGTTACTTGAGACAAGGCGGGGAGCTGTTTTTT	CASSYLRQGGELFF
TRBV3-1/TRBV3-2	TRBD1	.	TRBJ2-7	TGTGCCAGCAGCCCATCACCGCGGACAGGGGGCCTCAACTCCTACGAGCAGTACTTC	CASSPSPRTGGLNSYEQYF
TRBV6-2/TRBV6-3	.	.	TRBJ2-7	TGTGCCAGCAGTCGGAGGGACTACGAGCAGTACTTC	CASSRRDYEQYF
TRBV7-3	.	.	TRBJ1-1	TGTGCCAGCAGCCCCGATCAGCGGACTGAAGCTTTCTTT	CASSPDQRTEAFF
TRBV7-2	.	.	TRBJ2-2	TGTGCCAGCAGCTTAGGGCAGGGGGGCCACACCGGGGAGCTGTTTTTT	CASSLGQGGHTGELFF
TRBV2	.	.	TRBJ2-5	TGTGCCAGCAGTGAAGCTACCGGGTTAAGCGAGACCCAGTACTTC	CASSEATGLSETQYF
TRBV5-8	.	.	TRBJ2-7	TGTGCCAGCAGCTTTCGGAGGTCTAGGGACGAGCAGTACTTC	CASSFRRSRDEQYF
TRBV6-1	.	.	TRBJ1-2	TGTGCCAGCAGTGAAAAGGTGTCAGGGGTTAGCTACACCTTC	CASSEKVSGVSYTF
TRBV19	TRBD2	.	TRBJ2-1	TGTGCCAGTAGTATGGTGGGACTAGCGGAGTTACAGTTCTTC	CASSMVGLAELQFF
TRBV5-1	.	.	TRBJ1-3	TGCGCCAGCAGGGAGCCTGGGGCTGGTGGAAACACCATATATTTT	CASREPGAGGNTIYF
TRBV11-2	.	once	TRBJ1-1	TGTGCCAGCAGCTTAGTTCAGGTTCACACTGAAGCTTTCTTT	CASSLVQVHTEAFF
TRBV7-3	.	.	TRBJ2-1	TGTGCCAGCAGCCCGCACGACTCGTACAATGAGCAGTTCTTC	CASSPHDSYNEQFF
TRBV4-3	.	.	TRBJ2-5	TGCGCCAGCAGCCAAGATACTGGGGCTTGGGAGACCCAGTACTTC	CASSQDTGAWETQYF
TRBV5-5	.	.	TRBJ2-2	TGTGCCAGCAGCTTGCAGGGGAACACCGGGGAGCTGTTTTTT	CASSLQGNTGELFF
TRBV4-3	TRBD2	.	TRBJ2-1	TGCGCCAGCAGCCAAGGGGCTAGCGGGAGGGACAATGAGCAGTTCTTC	CASSQGASGRDNEQFF
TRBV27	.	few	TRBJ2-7	TGTGCCAGCAGTCCCGCCGGGGTTCATTTTACCTACGAGCAGTACTTC	CASSPAGVHFTYEQYF
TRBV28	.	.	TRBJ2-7	TGTGCCACGGCTGGCCCCTACGAGCAGTACTTC	CATAGPYEQYF
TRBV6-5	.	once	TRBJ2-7	TGTGCCAGCAGTTTTGACGGGGCCTCCTACGAGCAGTACTTC	CASSFDGASYEQYF
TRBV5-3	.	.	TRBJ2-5	TGTGCCAGAAGTCAGATCCGCGCAAACCAAGAGACCCAGTACTTC	CARSQIRANQETQYF
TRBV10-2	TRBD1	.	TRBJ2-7	TGCGCCAGCAGTGAAGGGACAGGGCCCTACGAGCAGTACTTC	CASSEGTGPYEQYF
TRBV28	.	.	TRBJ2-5	TGTGCCAGCAGTCGAATGGGTTGGGGAGATAGGGAGACCCAGTACTTC	CASSRMGWGDRETQYF
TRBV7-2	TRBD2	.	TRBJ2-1	TGTGCCAGCAGCTTATCCGGACTAGCGGACAATGAGCAGTTCTTC	CASSLSGLADNEQFF
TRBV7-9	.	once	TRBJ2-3	TGTGCCAGCAGCTACAGGGCTGGGGGCACAGATACGCAGTATTTT	CASSYRAGGTDTQYF
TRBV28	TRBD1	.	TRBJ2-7	TGTGCCAGCAAAGAAACCGGGACAGGGGGTTTCAACGAGCAGTACTTC	CASKETGTGGFNEQYF
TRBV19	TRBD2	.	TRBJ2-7	TGTGCCAGTAGTAAATCTCCAGCAGCGGCGGGGGGAACCTACGAGCAGTACTTC	CASSKSPAAAGGTYEQYF
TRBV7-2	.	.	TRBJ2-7	TGTGCCAGCAGCGTGGGGACACCTGCCCGCTCCTACGAGCAGTACTTC	CASSVGTPARSYEQYF
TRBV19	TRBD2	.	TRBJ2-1	TGTGCCAGTACTAAACGAACACTAGCGGGGGGTTGGGAGCAGTTCTTC	CASTKRTLAGGWEQFF
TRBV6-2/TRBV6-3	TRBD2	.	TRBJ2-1	TGTGCCAGCAGTTACTCTAGCGGGGGCTACAATGAGCAGTTCTTC	CASSYSSGGYNEQFF
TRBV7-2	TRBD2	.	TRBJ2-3	TGTGCCAGCAGCCCATCTAGCGGACCCACAGATACGCAGTATTTT	CASSPSSGPTDTQYF
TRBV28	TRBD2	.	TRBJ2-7	TGTGCCAGCAGTTCCTCGACTAGCTTCCGCAACGAGCAGTACTTC	CASSSSTSFRNEQYF
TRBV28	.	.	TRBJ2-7	TGTGCCAGCAGTTCCCCTACCACCTACGAGCAGTACTTC	CASSSPTTYEQYF
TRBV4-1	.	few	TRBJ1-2	TGCGCCAGCAGCCAACCCATCCGGGGCCCCAACTATGGCTACACCTTC	CASSQPIRGPNYGYTF
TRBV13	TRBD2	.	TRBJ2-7	TGTGCCAGCAGCCCACCCCCGGGGGGGTCCCACGAGCAGTACTTC	CASSPPPGGSHEQYF
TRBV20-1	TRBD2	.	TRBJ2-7	TGCAGTGCTAGTGAACTAGCGGGGCGGACGAGAGAGCAGTACTTC	CSASELAGRTREQYF
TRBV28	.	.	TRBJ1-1	TGTGCCAGCAGCGACACGGCGAACACTGAAGCTTTCTTT	CASSDTANTEAFF
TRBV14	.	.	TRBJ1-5	TGTGCCAGCAGCCAAAGATTGAGGGTGGGGCAGCCCCAGCATTTT	CASSQRLRVGQPQHF
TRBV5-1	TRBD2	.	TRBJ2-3	TGCGCCAGCAGCCGGGGACTAGCGGGAGGGCCCGGGTCTACAGATACGCAGTATTTT	CASSRGLAGGPGSTDTQYF
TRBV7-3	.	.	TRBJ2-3	TGTGCCAGCAGCCGACAGTCTAGCACAGATACGCAGTATTTT	CASSRQSSTDTQYF
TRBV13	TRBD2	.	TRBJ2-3	TGTGCCAGCAGCTTAGAGGCCGGGGGGGCCCCTGGAGATACGCAGTATTTT	CASSLEAGGAPGDTQYF
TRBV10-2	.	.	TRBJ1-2	TGCGCCAGCAGCCTCGCTCAGGCGTTTACTAACTATGGCTACACCTTC	CASSLAQAFTNYGYTF
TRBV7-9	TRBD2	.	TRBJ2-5	TGTGCCAGCAGCTCTCTAGCGGGAGCGGGGCAAGGGACCCAGTACTTC	CASSSLAGAGQGTQYF
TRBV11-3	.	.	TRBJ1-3	TGTGCCAGCAGCCCTCGTCCTACGACAGCGAAGGGAAACACCATATATTTT	CASSPRPTTAKGNTIYF